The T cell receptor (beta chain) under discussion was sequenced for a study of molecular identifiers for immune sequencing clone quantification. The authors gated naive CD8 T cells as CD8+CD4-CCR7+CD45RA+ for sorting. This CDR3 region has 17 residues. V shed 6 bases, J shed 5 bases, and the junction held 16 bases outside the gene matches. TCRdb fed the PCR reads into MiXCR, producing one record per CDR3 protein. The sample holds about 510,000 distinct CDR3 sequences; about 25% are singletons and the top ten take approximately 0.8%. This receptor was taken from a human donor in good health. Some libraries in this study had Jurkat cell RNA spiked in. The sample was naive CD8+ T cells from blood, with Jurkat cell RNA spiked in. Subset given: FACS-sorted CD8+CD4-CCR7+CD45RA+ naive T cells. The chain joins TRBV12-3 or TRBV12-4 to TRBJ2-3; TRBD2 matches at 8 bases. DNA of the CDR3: TGTGCCAGCAGCGCCTCCCCCGGGACTAGTGCGGGAGATACGCAGTATTTT. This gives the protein CASSASPGTSAGDTQYF.